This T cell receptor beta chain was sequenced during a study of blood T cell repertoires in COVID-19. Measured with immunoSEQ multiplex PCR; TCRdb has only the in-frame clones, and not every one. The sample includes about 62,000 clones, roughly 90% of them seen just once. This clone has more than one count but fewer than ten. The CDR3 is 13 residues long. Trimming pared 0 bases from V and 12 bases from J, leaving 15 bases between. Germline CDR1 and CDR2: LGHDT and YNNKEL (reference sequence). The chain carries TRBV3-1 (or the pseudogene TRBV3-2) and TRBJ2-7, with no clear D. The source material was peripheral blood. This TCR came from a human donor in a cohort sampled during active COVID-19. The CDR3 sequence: CASSQDGMAVMYF. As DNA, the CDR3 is TGTGCCAGCAGCCAAGATGGAATGGCGGTGATGTACTTC.